This TCR beta chain derives from a study of Ad26.COV2.S vaccination and SARS-CoV-2 variants (dated by TCRdb to the early 2020s). The study in broad terms: Donors in the vaccine arm were drawn from COV1001, a multicentre, randomized, double-blind, placebo-controlled phase I-IIa trial testing Ad26.COV2.S in healthy adults. Ad26.COV2.S was administered intramuscularly at 5 x 10^10 or 1 x 10^11 viral particles, either as a single shot or as two shots given 56 days apart. TCRbeta repertoire sequencing was used to assess the specificity and breadth of SARS-CoV-2-reactive T cell receptors after Ad26.COV2.S vaccination. A total of roughly 30 samples were included in the TCR-sequenced set, comprising 19 Ad26.COV2.S vaccine recipients, 5 placebo recipients and 8 SARS-CoV-2 convalescent individuals. Participants in the trial were split at random into five groups of five each, receiving low-dose or high-dose Ad26.COV2.S once or twice, or else placebo on both occasions. Investigators did not know the trial group allocation while performing experiments and assessing outcomes.

The immunoSEQ Assay was the method used to sequence TCRbeta CDR3 regions. After extraction, genomic DNA underwent amplification by bias-controlled multiplex PCR, followed by high-throughput sequencing. Per the source publication's procedure: To quantify the absolute abundance of each unique TCRbeta CDR3 region, sequences were collapsed and filtered. T cell fraction was estimated by normalizing TCRbeta template counts to usable DNA, with usable DNA measured through amplification of reference genes found in all nucleated cells. Repertoire TCRs were annotated as SARS-CoV-2-specific by exact matching of V gene, CDR3 amino acid sequence and J gene to a known reactive TCR set. The reference SARS-CoV-2 TCR set was obtained from MIRA and was filtered for enrichment in COVID-19-positive ImmuneCODE repertoires, whereby public or cross-reactive TCRs were removed. Drawing on the MIRA antigens, annotated TCRs were analysed further at the level of specific ORF or position within ORF. Breadth was defined as the number of annotated unique rearrangements divided by the total number of unique productive rearrangements, and depth was defined as the summed frequency of the annotated unique rearrangements. Group comparisons of TCR breadth used two-sided Wilcoxon rank-sum tests. Here the immuneACCESS table is served through TCRdb, limited to in-frame sequences with V and J called. Missing clones are a known gap in these copies; in checked studies unresolved V genes cover under half, and the rest lacks a known reason. That table supplies the V and J calls and clone size; D and trimming were determined from the DNA. The sample includes 300,000 to 350,000 clones, with 85% to 90% observed a single time. The ten largest make up roughly 4.8% of the sample.

Only one count was recorded for this clone. The clone's antigen remains unknown. Base qualities are not recorded, but no much larger clone differs from it by a single base. Other DNA sequences within the sample encode an identical CDR3. Results and caveats for the whole study, not just this receptor: After vaccination, substantial breadth of spike-specific CD8+ and CD4+ T cell responses was reported. The authors noted that total T cell responses may have been underestimated by the TCR breadth and depth analyses. Comparing responses between vaccine doses or regimens was not something the study was powered to do. Higher spike-specific TCR breadth was observed in Ad26.COV2.S recipients than in placebo recipients (P = 0.0014). Vaccine and placebo recipients had comparable non-spike TCR breadth, which fits with the vaccine containing only spike.

Deletion took 3 bases off V and 0 bases off J, with a span of 4 bases between the germline ends. The cysteine opens and the phenylalanine closes a CDR3 of 13 amino acids. The retained sequence is limited to the CDR3, 39 bases, with the frame set at the first base. Looking up the germline V gene yields CDR1 MDHEN and CDR2 SYDVKM. The intended sense of this specimen's treatment or condition label: roughly 19 received Ad26.COV2.S at low or high dose, single or two shots; roughly 5 received placebo; per-sample allocation not given. For vaccine and placebo recipients, the sequenced repertoires came from samples collected on day 63 after the first injection. In Cohort 1b, some 25 adults aged 18-55 years were enrolled at a single site in Boston, USA, between 29 July and 7 August 2020. Ad26.COV2.S consisted of a replication-incompetent adenovirus type 26 vector by which a prefusion-stabilized SARS-CoV-2 spike protein from the original Wuhan strain was expressed.

This TCR was recovered from a person between 18 and 65 years old who received the Ad26.COV2.S COVID-19 vaccine or a placebo. The chain employs TRBV28 and TRBJ2-3, with the D gene call left open. Source: peripheral blood, taken in a trial of Ad26.COV2.S vaccine versus placebo. The CDR3 sequence is CASSFRSTDTQYF. The DNA sequence follows: TGTGCCAGCAGTTTTAGGAGCACAGATACGCAGTATTTT.